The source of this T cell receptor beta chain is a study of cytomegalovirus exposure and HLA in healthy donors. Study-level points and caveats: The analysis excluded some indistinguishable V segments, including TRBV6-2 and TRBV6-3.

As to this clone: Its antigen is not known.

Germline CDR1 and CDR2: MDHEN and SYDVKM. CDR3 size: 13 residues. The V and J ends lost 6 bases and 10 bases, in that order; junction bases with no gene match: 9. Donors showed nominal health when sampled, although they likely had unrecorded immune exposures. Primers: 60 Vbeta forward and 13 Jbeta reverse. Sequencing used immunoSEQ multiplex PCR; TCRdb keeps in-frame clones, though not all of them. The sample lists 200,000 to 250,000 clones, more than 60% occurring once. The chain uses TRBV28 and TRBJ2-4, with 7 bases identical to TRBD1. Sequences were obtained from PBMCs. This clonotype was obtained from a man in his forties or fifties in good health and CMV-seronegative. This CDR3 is CASSSLTGLIQYF. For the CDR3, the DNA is TGTGCCAGCAGCTCGCTGACAGGGTTAATTCAGTACTTC.